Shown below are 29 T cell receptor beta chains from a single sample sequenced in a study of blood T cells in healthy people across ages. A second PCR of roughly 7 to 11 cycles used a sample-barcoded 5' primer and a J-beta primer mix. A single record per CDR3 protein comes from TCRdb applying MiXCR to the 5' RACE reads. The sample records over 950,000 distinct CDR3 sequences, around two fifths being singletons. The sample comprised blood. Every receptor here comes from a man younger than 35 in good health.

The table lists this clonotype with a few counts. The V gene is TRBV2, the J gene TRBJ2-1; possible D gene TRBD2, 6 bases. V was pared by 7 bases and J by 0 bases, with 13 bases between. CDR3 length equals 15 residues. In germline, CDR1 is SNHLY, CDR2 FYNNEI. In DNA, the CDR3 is TGTGCCAGCATCAGAAACGGGGGCTCCTACAATGAGCAGTTCTTC. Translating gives CASIRNGGSYNEQFF.

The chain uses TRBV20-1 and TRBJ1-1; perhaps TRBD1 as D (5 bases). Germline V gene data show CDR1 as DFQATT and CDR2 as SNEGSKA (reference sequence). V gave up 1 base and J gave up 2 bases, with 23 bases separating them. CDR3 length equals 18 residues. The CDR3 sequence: CSARGARGKPIINTEAFF. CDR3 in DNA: TGCAGTGCTAGAGGTGCTAGGGGCAAGCCAATAATTAACACTGAAGCTTTCTTT.

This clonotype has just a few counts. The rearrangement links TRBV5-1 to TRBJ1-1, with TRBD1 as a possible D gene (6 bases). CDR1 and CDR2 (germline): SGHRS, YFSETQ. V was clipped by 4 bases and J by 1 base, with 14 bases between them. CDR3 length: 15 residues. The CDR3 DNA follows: TGCGCCAGCAGCGCCCGGACAGTTGGGAACACTGAAGCTTTCTTT. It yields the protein CASSARTVGNTEAFF.

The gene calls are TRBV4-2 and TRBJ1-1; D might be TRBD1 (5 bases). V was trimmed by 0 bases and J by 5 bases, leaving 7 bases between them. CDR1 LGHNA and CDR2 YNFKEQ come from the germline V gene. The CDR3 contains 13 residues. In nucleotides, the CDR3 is TGTGCCAGCAGCCAAGAGACAGCGACTGAAGCTTTCTTT. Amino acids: CASSQETATEAFF.

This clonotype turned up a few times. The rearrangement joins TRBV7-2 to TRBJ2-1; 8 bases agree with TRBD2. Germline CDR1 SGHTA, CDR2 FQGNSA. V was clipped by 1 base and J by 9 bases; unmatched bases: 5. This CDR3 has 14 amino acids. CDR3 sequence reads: CASSLVAGGGEQFF. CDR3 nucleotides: TGTGCCAGCAGCTTAGTGGCGGGGGGCGGTGAGCAGTTCTTC. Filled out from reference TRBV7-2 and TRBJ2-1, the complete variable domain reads GAGVSQSPSNKVTEKGKDVELRCDPISGHTALYWYRQSLGQGLEFLIYFQGNSAPDKSGLPSDRFSAERTGGSVSTLTIQRTQQEDSAVYLCASSLVAGGGEQFFGPGTRLTVL.

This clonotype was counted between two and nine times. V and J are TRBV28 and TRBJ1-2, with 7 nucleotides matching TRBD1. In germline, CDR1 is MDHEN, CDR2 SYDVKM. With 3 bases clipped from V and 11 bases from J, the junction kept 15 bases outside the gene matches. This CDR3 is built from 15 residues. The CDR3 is CASSFGDTGTVGYTF. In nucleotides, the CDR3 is TGTGCCAGCAGTTTTGGGGACACTGGGACAGTGGGTTACACCTTC.

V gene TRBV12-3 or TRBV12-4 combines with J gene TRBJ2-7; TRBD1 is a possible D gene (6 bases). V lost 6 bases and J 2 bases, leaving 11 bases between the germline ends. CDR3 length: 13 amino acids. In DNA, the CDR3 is TGTGCCAGCAGGTACAGGGAAACCTACGAGCAGTACTTC. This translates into CASRYRETYEQYF.

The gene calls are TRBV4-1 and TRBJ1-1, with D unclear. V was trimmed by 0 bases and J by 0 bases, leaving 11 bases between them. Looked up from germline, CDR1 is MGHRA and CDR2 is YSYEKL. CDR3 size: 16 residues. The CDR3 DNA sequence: TGCGCCAGCAGCCAAGATCGAGGGATAATGAACACTGAAGCTTTCTTT. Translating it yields CASSQDRGIMNTEAFF.

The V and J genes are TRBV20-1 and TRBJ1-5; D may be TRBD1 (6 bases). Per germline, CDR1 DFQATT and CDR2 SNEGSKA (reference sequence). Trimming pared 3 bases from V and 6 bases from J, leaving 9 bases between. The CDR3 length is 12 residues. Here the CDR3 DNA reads TGCAGTGCTAGGGAGGGGGGTCAGCCCCAGCATTTT. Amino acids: CSAREGGQPQHF.

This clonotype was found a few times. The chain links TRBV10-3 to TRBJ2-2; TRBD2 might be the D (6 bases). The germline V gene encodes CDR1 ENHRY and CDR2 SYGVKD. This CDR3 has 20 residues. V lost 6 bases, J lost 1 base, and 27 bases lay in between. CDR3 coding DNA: TGTGCCATCAGCCCTCCGATTGGAACAGGACGGGGACTGAACACCGGGGAGCTGTTTTTT. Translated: CAISPPIGTGRGLNTGELFF.

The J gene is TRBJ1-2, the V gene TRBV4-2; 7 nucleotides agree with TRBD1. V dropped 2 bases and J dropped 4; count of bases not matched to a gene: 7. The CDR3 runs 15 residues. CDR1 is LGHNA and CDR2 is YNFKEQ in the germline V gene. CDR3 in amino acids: CASSQRTGQTYGYTF. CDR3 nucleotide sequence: TGTGCCAGCAGCCAACGGACAGGACAGACCTATGGCTACACCTTC.

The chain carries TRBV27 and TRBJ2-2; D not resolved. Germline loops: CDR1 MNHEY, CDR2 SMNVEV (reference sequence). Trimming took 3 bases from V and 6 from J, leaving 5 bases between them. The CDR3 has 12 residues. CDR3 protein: CASSFWPGELFF. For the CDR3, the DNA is TGTGCCAGCAGTTTTTGGCCCGGGGAGCTGTTTTTT.

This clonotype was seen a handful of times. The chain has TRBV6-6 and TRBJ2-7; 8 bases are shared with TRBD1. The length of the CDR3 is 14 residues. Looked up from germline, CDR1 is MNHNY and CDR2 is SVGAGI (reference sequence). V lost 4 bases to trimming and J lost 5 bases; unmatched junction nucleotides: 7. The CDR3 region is CASSLSGGNNEQYF. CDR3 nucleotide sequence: TGTGCCAGCAGTTTATCAGGGGGCAACAACGAGCAGTACTTC.

The CDR3 spells CASSYPGTMRPHTQYF. Written as DNA, the CDR3 is TGTGCCAGCAGTTACCCAGGGACTATGAGGCCCCATACGCAGTATTTT. J is TRBJ2-3 and V is TRBV6-6; 7 bases align to TRBD2. Trimming cost V 2 bases and J 7 bases; bases outside gene matches: 12. The CDR3 is 16 amino acids. Germline V gives CDR1 MNHNY, CDR2 SVGAGI (reference sequence).

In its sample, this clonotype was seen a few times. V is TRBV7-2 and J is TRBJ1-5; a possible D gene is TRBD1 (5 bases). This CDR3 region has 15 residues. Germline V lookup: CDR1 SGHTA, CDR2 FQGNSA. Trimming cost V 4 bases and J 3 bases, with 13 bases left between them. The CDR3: CASSSSGLINQPQHF. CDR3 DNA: TGTGCCAGCAGCTCTTCAGGGCTGATCAATCAGCCCCAGCATTTT.

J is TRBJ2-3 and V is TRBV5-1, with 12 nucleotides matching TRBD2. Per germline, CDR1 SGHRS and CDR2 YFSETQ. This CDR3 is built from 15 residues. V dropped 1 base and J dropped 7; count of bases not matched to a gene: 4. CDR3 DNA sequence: TGCGCCAGCAGCTTGCTAGCGGGGGGGCAAAATACGCAGTATTTT. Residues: CASSLLAGGQNTQYF.

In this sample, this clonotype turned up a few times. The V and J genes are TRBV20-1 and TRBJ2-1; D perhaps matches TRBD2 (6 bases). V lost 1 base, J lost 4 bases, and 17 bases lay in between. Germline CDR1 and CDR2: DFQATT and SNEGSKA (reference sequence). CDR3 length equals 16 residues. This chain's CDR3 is CSARGREGRPYNEQFF. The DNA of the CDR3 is TGCAGTGCTAGAGGGCGGGAAGGGAGACCTTACAATGAGCAGTTCTTC.

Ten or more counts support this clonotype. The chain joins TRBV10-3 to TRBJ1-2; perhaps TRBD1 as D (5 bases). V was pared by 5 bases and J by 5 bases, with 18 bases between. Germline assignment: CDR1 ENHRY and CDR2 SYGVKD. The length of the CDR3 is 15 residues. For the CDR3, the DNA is TGTGCCATCAGTCTCCTGCAGGGCAGAGGGTATGGCTACACCTTC. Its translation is CAISLLQGRGYGYTF.

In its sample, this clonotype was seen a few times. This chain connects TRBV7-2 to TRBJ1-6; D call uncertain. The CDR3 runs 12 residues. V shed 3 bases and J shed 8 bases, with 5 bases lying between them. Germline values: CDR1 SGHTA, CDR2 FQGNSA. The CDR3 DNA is TGTGCCAGCAGCTTCGGGGATTCACCCCTCCACTTT. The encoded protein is CASSFGDSPLHF.

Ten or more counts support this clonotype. The CDR3 nucleotides read TGTGCCAGCAGCCCGGGACAGACAGATACGCAGTATTTT. It specifies CASSPGQTDTQYF. The V call is TRBV12-3 or TRBV12-4, the J call TRBJ2-3, with 7 bases aligning to TRBD1. V was pared by 6 bases and J by 3 bases, with 3 bases of the junction left unmatched. The length of the CDR3 is 13 residues.

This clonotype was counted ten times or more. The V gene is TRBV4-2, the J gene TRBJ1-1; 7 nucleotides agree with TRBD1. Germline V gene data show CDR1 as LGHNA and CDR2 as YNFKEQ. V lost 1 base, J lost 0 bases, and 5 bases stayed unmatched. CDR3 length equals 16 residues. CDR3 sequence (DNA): TGTGCCAGCAGCCAAGTCTTAGGGGGCGTGAACACTGAAGCTTTCTTT. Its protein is CASSQVLGGVNTEAFF.

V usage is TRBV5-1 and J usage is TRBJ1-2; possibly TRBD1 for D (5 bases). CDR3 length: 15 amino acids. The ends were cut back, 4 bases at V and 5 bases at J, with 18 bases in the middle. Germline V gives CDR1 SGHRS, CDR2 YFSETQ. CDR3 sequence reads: CASSQGTSEAYGYTF. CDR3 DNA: TGCGCCAGCAGCCAAGGGACGTCGGAGGCGTATGGCTACACCTTC.

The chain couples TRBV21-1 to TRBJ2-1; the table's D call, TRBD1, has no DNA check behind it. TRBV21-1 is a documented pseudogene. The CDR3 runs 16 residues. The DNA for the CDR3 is TGTGCCAGCAGCAAAGCCCCCCACCGCCCCTACAATGAGCAGTTCTTC. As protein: CASSKAPHRPYNEQFF.

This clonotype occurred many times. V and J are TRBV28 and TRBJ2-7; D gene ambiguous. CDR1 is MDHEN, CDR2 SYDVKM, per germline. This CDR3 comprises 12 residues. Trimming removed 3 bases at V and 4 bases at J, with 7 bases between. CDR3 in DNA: TGTGCCAGCAGTTTCATAGGGTACGAGCAGTACTTC. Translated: CASSFIGYEQYF.

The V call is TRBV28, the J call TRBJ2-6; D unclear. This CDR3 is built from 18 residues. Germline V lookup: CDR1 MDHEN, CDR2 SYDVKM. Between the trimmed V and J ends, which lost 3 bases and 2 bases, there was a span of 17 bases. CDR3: CASSLTLLKTTGANVLTF. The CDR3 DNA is TGTGCCAGCAGTTTGACCCTACTTAAGACAACTGGGGCCAACGTCCTGACTTTC.

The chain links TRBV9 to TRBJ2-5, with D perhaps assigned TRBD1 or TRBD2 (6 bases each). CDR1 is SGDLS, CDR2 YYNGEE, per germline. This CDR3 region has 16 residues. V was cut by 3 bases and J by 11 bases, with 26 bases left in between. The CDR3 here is CASSALQYGGENEQYF. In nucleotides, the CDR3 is TGTGCCAGCAGCGCGCTTCAGTACGGGGGCGAAAATGAGCAGTACTTC. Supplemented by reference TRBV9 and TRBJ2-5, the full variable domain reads DSGVTQTPKHLITATGQRVTLRCSPRSGDLSVYWYQQSLDQGLQFLIQYYNGEERAKGNILERFSAQQFPDLHSELNLSSLELGDSALYFCASSALQYGGENEQYFGPGTRLLVL.

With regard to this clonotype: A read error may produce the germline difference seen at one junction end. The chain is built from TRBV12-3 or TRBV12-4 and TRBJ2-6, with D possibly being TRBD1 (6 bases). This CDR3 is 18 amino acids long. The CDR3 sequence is CTSSPQTGQISGANVLTF. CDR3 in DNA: TGTACCAGCAGTCCGCAAACCGGACAGATCTCTGGGGCCAACGTCCTGACTTTC.

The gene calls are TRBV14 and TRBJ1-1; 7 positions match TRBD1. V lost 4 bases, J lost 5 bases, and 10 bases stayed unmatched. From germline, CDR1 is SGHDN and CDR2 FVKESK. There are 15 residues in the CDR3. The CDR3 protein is CASSRAQGKGTEAFF. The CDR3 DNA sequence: TGTGCCAGCAGCCGAGCACAGGGGAAAGGAACTGAAGCTTTCTTT.

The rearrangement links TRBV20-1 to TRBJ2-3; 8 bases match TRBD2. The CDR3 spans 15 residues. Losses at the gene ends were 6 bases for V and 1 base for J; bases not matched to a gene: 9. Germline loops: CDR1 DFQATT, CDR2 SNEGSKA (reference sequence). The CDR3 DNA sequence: TGCAGTGCAGCCGCCGGGACTAGTGGCACAGATACGCAGTATTTT. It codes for CSAAAGTSGTDTQYF.